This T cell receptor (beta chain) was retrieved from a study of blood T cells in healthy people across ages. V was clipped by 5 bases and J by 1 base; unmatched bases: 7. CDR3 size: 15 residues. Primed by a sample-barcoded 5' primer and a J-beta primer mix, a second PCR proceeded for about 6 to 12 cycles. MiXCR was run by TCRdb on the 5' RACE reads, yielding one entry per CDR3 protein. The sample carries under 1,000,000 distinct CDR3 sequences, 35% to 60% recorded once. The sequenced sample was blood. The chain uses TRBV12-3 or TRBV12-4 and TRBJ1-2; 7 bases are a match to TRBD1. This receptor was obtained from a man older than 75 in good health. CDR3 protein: CASSPTGAFNYGYTF. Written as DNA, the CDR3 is TGTGCCAGCAGTCCCACAGGGGCCTTTAACTATGGCTACACCTTC.